The rows below give T cell receptor beta chains drawn from one sample of a study of control samples from healthy donors and cancer patients. TCRdb's table, derived via immunoSEQ multiplex PCR, lists solely in-frame clones and lacks some. The data hold approximately 100,000 clones, with roughly 90% observed a single time. The sample was blood. These receptor sequences come from a man in his thirties or forties in good health. Each CDR3 is given with its conserved first and last residue. A D gene is named only where the DNA matches it firmly. Clone size is shown for a subset of rows, as once, few, many or a class of expanded clone.

>TRBJ1-3|TRBV19|NA|NA
CASSIRRASSGNTIYF
TGTGCCAGTAGTATTAGGCGAGCCAGCTCTGGAAACACCATATATTTT
>TRBJ2-2|TRBV28|NA|NA
CATQGDTGELFF
TGTGCCACCCAAGGGGATACCGGGGAGCTGTTTTTT
>TRBJ2-2|TRBV7-9|NA|NA
CASSFTDTGELFF
TGTGCCAGCAGCTTCACGGACACCGGGGAGCTGTTTTTT
>TRBJ2-5|TRBV19|NA|NA
CASRRSGTLQQETQYF
TGTGCCAGTAGGAGGTCCGGGACACTACAGCAAGAGACCCAGTACTTC
>TRBJ2-6|TRBV15|NA|NA
CATSRDPTVRDVLTF
TGTGCCACCAGCAGAGATCCCACGGTTCGAGACGTCCTGACTTTC
>TRBJ1-1|TRBV6-5|TRBD1|NA
CASSYEGAAFF
TGTGCCAGCAGTTACGAGGGGGCAGCTTTCTTT
>TRBJ2-5|TRBV12-3/TRBV12-4|NA|NA
CASSFRVETQYF
TGTGCCAGCAGCTTCAGGGTAGAGACCCAGTACTTC
>TRBJ1-5|TRBV6-5|NA|NA
CASRTGPGQPQHF
TGTGCCAGCCGTACAGGGCCGGGACAGCCCCAGCATTTT
>TRBJ1-5|TRBV7-9|NA|NA
CASSLGQSGFSNQPQHF
TGTGCCAGCAGCTTAGGTCAGAGCGGATTTAGCAATCAGCCCCAGCATTTT
>TRBJ1-5|TRBV10-3|NA|NA
CAISEVSRGPQHF
TGTGCCATCAGTGAAGTTAGCCGGGGGCCCCAGCATTTT
>TRBJ2-5|TRBV3-1/TRBV3-2|TRBD2|once
CASSQGLAGGQETQYF
TGTGCCAGCAGCCAAGGGCTAGCGGGTGGCCAAGAGACCCAGTACTTC
>TRBJ2-1|TRBV6-5|NA|NA
CASRTGGTGHNEQFF
TGTGCCAGCAGAACAGGTGGTACAGGACACAATGAGCAGTTCTTC
>TRBJ1-5|TRBV4-2|NA|NA
CASSQVSGGGQPQHF
TGTGCCAGCAGCCAAGTATCCGGGGGAGGTCAGCCCCAGCATTTT
>TRBJ2-3|TRBV9|TRBD2|NA
CASSALPLAGTDTQYF
TGTGCCAGCAGCGCCCTCCCACTAGCGGGGACCGATACGCAGTATTTT